Presented here are 28 T cell receptor beta chains from one specimen sequenced in a study of T cell repertoires in cytomegalovirus infection. TCRdb reanalysed the reads using MiXCR and keeps one entry per CDR3 protein. The sample has 490,000 or so distinct CDR3 sequences, about 10% seen once. Input material: PBMCs. These receptors were obtained from a human donor in good health (CMV status not recorded). Some clones in this sample may be carry-over from other donors' samples.

This clonotype was seen ten or more times. This chain joins TRBV6-5 and TRBJ2-7, with D perhaps TRBD2 (5 bases). The CDR3 consists of 13 residues. Trimming stripped 0 bases from V and 3 bases from J, with 6 bases between. CDR1 is MNHEY, CDR2 SVGAGI, per germline. The CDR3 loop is CASSYSEDYEQYF. The DNA of the CDR3 is TGTGCCAGCAGTTACTCGGAGGACTACGAGCAGTACTTC.

The V gene is TRBV7-8, the J gene TRBJ1-1; no clear D gene. V dropped 6 bases and J dropped 7 bases, with 12 bases sitting between them. The CDR3 runs 12 residues. Germline CDR1 SGHVS, CDR2 FQNEAQ. The CDR3 region has the DNA TGTGCCAGCAGTCGCGTCTCGAATGAAGCTTTCTTT. It is translated as CASSRVSNEAFF. The whole variable domain, filled in from reference TRBV7-8 and TRBJ1-1, reads GAGVSQSPRYKVAKRGQDVALRCDPISGHVSLFWYQQALGQGPEFLTYFQNEAQLDKSGLPSDRFFAERPEGSVSTLKIQRTQQEDSAVYLCASSRVSNEAFFGQGTRLTVV.

This clonotype was seen many times. The genes are TRBV11-1 and TRBJ2-5; D unclear. The V and J ends lost 6 bases and 1 base respectively, with 9 bases between them. This CDR3 contains 13 residues. CDR1 and CDR2 from the germline V gene are SGHAT and FQDESV (reference sequence). Here the CDR3 reads CASRTELQETQYF. The CDR3 DNA follows: TGTGCCAGCAGGACGGAGCTCCAAGAGACCCAGTACTTC.

Many counts were recorded for this clonotype. The rearrangement links TRBV12-3 or TRBV12-4 to TRBJ1-2, with TRBD1 matching over 8 bases. The CDR3 is made up of 13 amino acids. The V gene end was trimmed by 6 bases and the J gene end by 7 bases; junction bases not matched to a gene: 7. The CDR3 sequence: CASRLRGPVGYTF. The CDR3 DNA reads TGTGCCAGCAGACTCAGGGGGCCGGTTGGCTACACCTTC.

The V call is TRBV10-3, the J call TRBJ1-4; D call uncertain. The CDR3 spans 12 residues. Germline CDR1 ENHRY, CDR2 SYGVKD. Between the trimmed V and J ends, which lost 1 base and 5 bases, there was a span of 2 bases. The DNA of the CDR3 is TGTGCCATCAGTGAGTGGAATGAAAAACTGTTTTTT. This codes for CAISEWNEKLFF.

This clonotype was counted ten times or more. The V and J genes are TRBV7-9 and TRBJ2-7, with D maybe TRBD2 (6 bases). The CDR3 has 14 residues. Germline-derived CDR1 and CDR2 are SEHNR and FQNEAQ (reference sequence). Trimming took off 6 bases at V and 3 bases at J, with 15 bases between the two ends. For the CDR3, the DNA is TGTGCCAGCAGTCCGGGAGTAGCAGTCTACGAGCAGTACTTC. Translated: CASSPGVAVYEQYF. The full variable domain, completed using reference TRBV7-9 and TRBJ2-7, is DTGVSQNPRHKITKRGQNVTFRCDPISEHNRLYWYRQTLGQGPEFLTYFQNEAQLEKSRLLSDRFSAERPKGSFSTLEIQRTEQGDSAMYLCASSPGVAVYEQYFGPGTRLTVT.

This clonotype has at least ten counts. J is TRBJ1-6 and V is TRBV6-1; D uncertain. Germline CDR1 and CDR2: MNHNS and SASEGT. Trimming shortened V by 5 bases and J by 9 bases, and 14 bases separated the two germline ends. CDR3 length equals 14 residues. For the CDR3, the DNA is TGTGCCAGCAGTTCCTTCGTTTTTGCTTCACCCCTCCACTTT. Protein product: CASSSFVFASPLHF.

The J gene is TRBJ2-2, the V gene TRBV12-3 or TRBV12-4, with D maybe TRBD1 (5 bases). The CDR3 consists of 13 residues. V was shortened by 6 bases and J by 6 bases, with 11 bases between the two germline ends. CDR3 region: CASRRQRPGELFF. The CDR3 bases are TGTGCCAGCAGACGACAGCGCCCCGGGGAGCTGTTTTTT.

In this sample, this clonotype turned up many times. Here the CDR3 reads CSATLYNEQFF. The CDR3 DNA reads TGCAGTGCCACACTCTACAATGAGCAGTTCTTC. The chain recombines TRBV20-1 with TRBJ2-1; D unresolved. V was cut by 6 bases and J by 3 bases, with 6 bases left in between. From germline, CDR1 is DFQATT and CDR2 SNEGSKA (reference sequence). The CDR3 is made up of 11 amino acids.

This clonotype showed up many times. The chain carries TRBV7-9 and TRBJ1-6, with 7 bases lining up with TRBD1. This CDR3 has 15 amino acids. V dropped 4 bases and J dropped 10; count of bases not matched to a gene: 10. Germline CDR1 and CDR2: SEHNR and FQNEAQ (reference sequence). CDR3 nucleotide sequence: TGTGCCAGCAGCTCCACCCGACAGGGAGGGTCACCCCTCCACTTT. It translates to CASSSTRQGGSPLHF.

As DNA, the CDR3 is TGCAGTGCTAGACGGACGTCTGGGGACGAGCAGTACTTC. It codes for CSARRTSGDEQYF. This chain joins TRBV20-1 and TRBJ2-7; the D is unclear. The germline gives CDR1 DFQATT, CDR2 SNEGSKA (reference sequence). The CDR3 extends over 13 amino acids. Trimming stripped 2 bases from V and 5 bases from J, with 13 bases between.

This clonotype was observed many times. The CDR3 region is CASSIGGTDAYEQYF. DNA of the CDR3: TGTGCCAGTAGTATAGGGGGGACTGACGCCTACGAGCAGTACTTC. This chain joins TRBV19 and TRBJ2-7, with D possibly matching TRBD2 (6 bases). Trimming stripped 1 base from V and 2 bases from J, with 12 bases between. Germline V gene sequence: CDR1 LNHDA, CDR2 SQIVND (reference sequence). CDR3 length: 15 residues.

This clonotype has ten or more counts. The chain joins TRBV11-3 to TRBJ2-7; no reliable D call. V lost 1 base, J lost 3 bases, and 13 bases lay in between. In germline, CDR1 is SGHNT, CDR2 YENEEA. CDR3 length equals 15 residues. CDR3 in DNA: TGTGCCAGCAGCTTAGGAGGTGAGGCTGGCTACGAGCAGTACTTC. Translated: CASSLGGEAGYEQYF.

This clonotype was found many times. The V and J genes are TRBV12-3 or TRBV12-4 and TRBJ1-1, with a possible D match to TRBD1 (5 bases). CDR3 length: 15 residues. Trimming removed 2 bases at V and 3 bases at J, with 13 bases between. CDR3 amino acids: CASSLIRVRDTEAFF. The CDR3 DNA reads as TGTGCCAGCAGTTTAATCAGGGTTCGGGACACTGAAGCTTTCTTT.

This clonotype appeared many times. The rearrangement joins TRBV19 to TRBJ1-5; 7 nucleotides line up with TRBD1. Germline CDR1 reads LNHDA; CDR2 reads SQIVND (reference sequence). This CDR3 spans 14 amino acids. The ends lost 10 bases at V and 0 bases at J; junction bases unmatched: 6. CDR3 nucleotide sequence: TGTGCCACGACGGACAGGTATAGCAATCAGCCCCAGCATTTT. It codes for CATTDRYSNQPQHF.

This clonotype was counted a few times. The V call is TRBV6-1, the J call TRBJ2-3, with D tentatively TRBD1 (5 bases). Trimming removed 6 bases at V and 1 base at J, with 17 bases between. Per the germline V gene, CDR1 is MNHNS and CDR2 is SASEGT. This CDR3 is built from 16 residues. The CDR3 region has the DNA TGTGCCAGCAGGGAACTTCCAGGGCTGGGCACAGATACGCAGTATTTT. This gives the protein CASRELPGLGTDTQYF.

This clonotype was recorded many times. The chain has TRBV10-3 and TRBJ2-3; TRBD2 agrees at 7 bases. The CDR3 runs 16 residues. CDR1 ENHRY and CDR2 SYGVKD come from the germline V gene. Unmatched junction bases numbered 16, after V lost 8 bases and J lost 5 bases. The CDR3 protein is CAIRGTSVPPRDTQYF. The CDR3 DNA sequence: TGTGCCATCCGAGGCACTAGCGTGCCACCTAGAGATACGCAGTATTTT.

This clonotype has ten or more counts. The genes are TRBV20-1 and TRBJ2-3; no reliable D call. Germline CDR1 reads DFQATT; CDR2 reads SNEGSKA (reference sequence). V was clipped by 0 bases and J by 0 bases, with 10 bases between them. The CDR3 runs 15 residues. This chain's CDR3 is CSARDSAASTDTQYF. The DNA of the CDR3 is TGCAGTGCTAGAGATTCCGCAGCTAGCACAGATACGCAGTATTTT.

This clonotype has at least ten counts. The chain is built from TRBV7-2 and TRBJ2-7; TRBD1 matches 8 bases. The germline gives CDR1 SGHTA, CDR2 FQGNSA. This CDR3 has 14 amino acids. With 4 bases clipped from V and 6 bases from J, the junction kept 8 bases outside the gene matches. CDR3 residues: CASSSGTGSFEQYF. The CDR3 DNA follows: TGTGCCAGCAGCTCCGGGACAGGATCTTTCGAGCAGTACTTC.

The chain combines TRBV6-5 with TRBJ2-7; a weak D match, TRBD2 (6 bases). CDR3 length equals 9 residues. Per the germline V gene, CDR1 is MNHEY and CDR2 is SVGAGI. CDR3 in DNA: TGTGCCAGCAGTTACCCGGGACTCGTC. It specifies CASSYPGLV.

At least ten counts were recorded for this clonotype. CDR3 nucleotides: TGTGCCAGCAGCCCTGGGAGCGACAATGAGCAGTTCTTC. Translation gives CASSPGSDNEQFF. V is TRBV7-2 and J is TRBJ2-1; tentatively, D is TRBD2 (5 bases). The CDR3 sequence is 13 residues long. Trimming removed 5 bases at V and 5 bases at J, with 10 bases between. Germline V CDR1 and CDR2: SGHTA, FQGNSA.

This clonotype was observed at least ten times. The chain joins TRBV7-2 to TRBJ2-1; tentatively, D is TRBD2 (5 bases). Germline V gene sequence: CDR1 SGHTA, CDR2 FQGNSA. CDR3 length equals 16 residues. Trimming shortened V by 6 bases and J by 0 bases, and 15 bases separated the two germline ends. The CDR3 DNA is TGTGCCAGCAGGCTGACTATGGGCAGCTCCTACAATGAGCAGTTCTTC. Residues: CASRLTMGSSYNEQFF.

This clonotype was observed once. With a much larger clone just one base away, this may be a read error. This chain connects TRBV12-3 or TRBV12-4 to TRBJ1-2, with TRBD1 matching 8 bases. The CDR3 spans 13 residues. In DNA form, the CDR3 reads TGTGCCAGCGGTTTTGACAGGGGCGATGGCTACACCTTC. Translation gives CASGFDRGDGYTF.

This clonotype was counted at least ten times. The rearrangement links TRBV12-3 or TRBV12-4 to TRBJ1-5; D unresolved. The CDR3 is 15 amino acids. The V and J ends lost 0 bases and 0 bases respectively, with 6 bases between them. CDR3 loop: CASSLAWGSNQPQHF. For the CDR3, the DNA is TGTGCCAGCAGTTTAGCTTGGGGTAGCAATCAGCCCCAGCATTTT.

This clonotype has a count of ten or more. The chain joins TRBV11-2 to TRBJ1-5; D is unresolved. Trimming took off 4 bases at V and 2 bases at J, with 9 bases between the two ends. The V gene's germline CDR1 is SGHAT and CDR2 FQNNGV. The CDR3 runs 14 residues. The chain's CDR3 is CASSSSLGNQPQHF. The CDR3 DNA reads as TGTGCCAGCAGCTCCTCCTTGGGCAATCAGCCCCAGCATTTT.

The chain uses TRBV20-1 and TRBJ1-4; no firm D call. The CDR3 is 13 residues long. In germline, CDR1 is DFQATT, CDR2 SNEGSKA (reference sequence). Trimming removed 6 bases at V and 2 bases at J, with 10 bases between. CDR3 in DNA: TGCAGTGCCATTAGAGGCACTAATGAAAAACTGTTTTTT. It yields the protein CSAIRGTNEKLFF.

This clonotype has only a few counts. The V and J genes are TRBV7-7 and TRBJ2-5, with TRBD1 as a possible D gene (6 bases). CDR1 and CDR2 from the germline V gene are SSHAT and FNYEAQ (reference sequence). This CDR3 region has 13 residues. The CDR3 nucleotides read TGTGCTAGCCGGGACACCCACCAAGAGACCCAGTACTTC. Translating gives CASRDTHQETQYF.

The table lists this clonotype with a few counts. The rearrangement links TRBV5-1 to TRBJ1-2; TRBD1 matches at 12 bases. This CDR3 contains 14 residues. CDR1 is SGHRS, CDR2 YFSETQ, per germline. V lost 4 bases, J lost 5 bases, and 3 bases stayed unmatched. The CDR3 protein is CASSMGQGAYGYTF. The CDR3 coding sequence is TGCGCCAGCAGCATGGGACAGGGGGCATATGGCTACACCTTC.